This paragraph covers one TCR beta chain sequence. Its specificity is unknown. Assay: immunoSEQ multiplex PCR; the TCRdb copy retains only in-frame clones and omits some. The sample lists more than 100,000 clones; roughly 84% were seen once. The CDR3 is made up of 16 amino acids. The germline CDR1 and CDR2 sequences are SGHRS and YFSETQ. V lost 5 bases to trimming and J lost 0 bases; unmatched junction nucleotides: 10. These data belong to a study of T cell responses to AZD1222 COVID-19 vaccine. Findings of the study overall: Donors skewed white British and female; clonal diversity was possibly underestimated. Recipients of AZD1222 seropositive at baseline numbered only five or six.

V usage is TRBV5-1 and J usage is TRBJ2-5; 7 bases align to TRBD1. The TCR sequence derives from an adult in good health. The sample consisted of peripheral blood, taken on day 0 of AZD1222 vaccination. CDR3 sequence: CASSPYLQGYQETQYF. CDR3 nucleotide sequence: TGCGCCAGCAGTCCTTACCTACAGGGGTACCAAGAGACCCAGTACTTC.